This TCR beta chain was documented in a study of T-cell memory formation after mild COVID-19. Per germline, CDR1 SGHRS and CDR2 YFSETQ. The CDR3 sequence is 14 residues long. V was trimmed by 7 bases and J by 1 base, leaving 15 bases between them. TCRdb called the 5' RACE reads again in MiXCR, with one record for every CDR3 protein. The repertoire consists of roughly 620,000 distinct CDR3 sequences, with 15% to 20% occurring once and the leading ten covering more than 10%. The receptor was isolated from an adult woman who had mild COVID-19 (a few samples of this study predate the infection). Cell type and time point are not known. Sequenced: PBMCs or a T cell subset sorted from them (not recorded which). V gene TRBV5-1 combines with J gene TRBJ2-7; possible D gene TRBD1, 6 bases. The CDR3 sequence: CASRTRTVSYEQYF. Written as DNA, the CDR3 is TGCGCCAGCCGAACCCGGACAGTATCCTACGAGCAGTACTTC.